This T cell receptor (beta chain) was sequenced for a study of long-term antiretroviral therapy in people with HIV. Germline V gene sequence: CDR1 SSHAT, CDR2 FNYEAQ (reference sequence). The length of the CDR3 is 15 residues. At the survey level, the v3.0 immunoSEQ assay was run. Here immunoSEQ multiplex PCR was the method, and the copy in TCRdb shows in-frame clones only, minus some. The sample lists roughly 40,000 clones, 86% occurring once. This clone was seen once. The receptor's source is a woman aged 50 to 60 with HIV. The chain uses TRBV7-7 and TRBJ2-2; 9 bases are a match to TRBD1. Material: unsorted PBMCs, obtained 1.2 years after starting antiretroviral therapy. CDR3 protein: CASARRDRDTGELFF. The CDR3 nucleotides are TGTGCTAGCGCACGGAGGGACAGGGACACCGGGGAGCTGTTTTTT.